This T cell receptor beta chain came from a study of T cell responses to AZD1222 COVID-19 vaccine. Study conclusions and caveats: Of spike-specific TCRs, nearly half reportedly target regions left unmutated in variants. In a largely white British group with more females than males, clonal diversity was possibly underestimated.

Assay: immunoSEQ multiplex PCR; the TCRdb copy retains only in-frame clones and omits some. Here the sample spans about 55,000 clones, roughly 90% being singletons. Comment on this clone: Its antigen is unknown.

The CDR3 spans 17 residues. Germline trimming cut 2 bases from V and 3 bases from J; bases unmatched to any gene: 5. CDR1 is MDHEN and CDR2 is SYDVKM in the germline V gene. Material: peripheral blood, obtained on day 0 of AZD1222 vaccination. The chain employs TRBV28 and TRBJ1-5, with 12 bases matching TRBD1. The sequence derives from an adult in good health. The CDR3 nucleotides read TGTGCCAGCAGTTTACAACCGGGACAGGGGGCCAATCAGCCCCAGCATTTT. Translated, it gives CASSLQPGQGANQPQHF.